Following are 15 T cell receptor beta chains from one sample sequenced in a study of blood T cell repertoires in COVID-19. Clones were read by immunoSEQ multiplex PCR, and TCRdb kept only the in-frame ones, dropping some. Seen here are some 300,000 clones, approximately 86% observed once, and the top ten hold under 15%. The material sequenced was peripheral blood. All receptors come from a woman in her seventies with COVID-19, enrolled during active disease.

The J gene is TRBJ1-1, the V gene TRBV2, with 7 bases that match TRBD1. The ends lost 7 bases at V and 5 bases at J; junction bases unmatched: 4. Germline CDR1 reads SNHLY; CDR2 reads FYNNEI. The CDR3 is 12 residues long. In nucleotides, the CDR3 is TGTGCCAGCAACAGGGGCCAGACTGAAGCTTTCTTT. Translated, it gives CASNRGQTEAFF.

The CDR3 region is CATRGDITYEQYF. The CDR3 DNA sequence: TGTGCCACCCGGGGGGACATTACCTACGAGCAGTACTTC. The chain is built from TRBV2 and TRBJ2-7; a weak D match, TRBD2 (7 bases). The V gene's germline CDR1 is SNHLY and CDR2 FYNNEI. The V end lost 10 bases, the J end lost 2 bases, and 15 bases lay between the germline ends. The length of the CDR3 is 13 residues.

The chain's CDR3 is CCRDRVFYGYTF. Here the CDR3 DNA reads TGTTGTCGGGACAGGGTGTTCTATGGCTACACCTTC. The J gene is TRBJ1-2, the V gene TRBV6-5, with 9 bases identical to TRBD1. The CDR3 has 12 residues. The V gene's germline CDR1 is MNHEY and CDR2 SVGAGI.

The chain carries TRBV7-2 and TRBJ1-4; D is ambiguous. This CDR3 spans 14 amino acids. V was clipped by 0 bases and J by 6 bases, with 8 bases between them. The germline V gene has CDR1 SGHTA and CDR2 FQGNSA. The CDR3 reads CASSLARWDEKLFF. The CDR3 coding sequence is TGTGCCAGCAGCTTAGCGAGGTGGGATGAAAAACTGTTTTTT.

J is TRBJ2-4 and V is TRBV4-1; D possibly corresponds to TRBD1 (5 bases). The CDR3 is made up of 15 amino acids. V shed 4 bases and J shed 3 bases, with 13 bases lying between them. CDR1 is MGHRA, CDR2 YSYEKL, per germline. CDR3 sequence reads: CASSLGVTGKNIQYF. The CDR3 region has the DNA TGCGCCAGCAGCCTTGGGGTAACAGGCAAAAACATTCAGTACTTC.

The rearrangement uses TRBV7-9 and TRBJ1-2; D not certain. Germline CDR1 is SEHNR and CDR2 is FQNEAQ (reference sequence). The CDR3 is made up of 16 amino acids. V was clipped by 2 bases and J by 3 bases, with 16 bases between them. The CDR3 sequence: CASSLSHSENYYGYTF. The CDR3 nucleotides read TGTGCCAGCAGCTTATCCCACAGTGAGAATTACTATGGCTACACCTTC. Based on the CDR3 plus reference TRBV7-9 and TRBJ1-2, the full variable domain is DTGVSQNPRHKITKRGQNVTFRCDPISEHNRLYWYRQTLGQGPEFLTYFQNEAQLEKSRLLSDRFSAERPKGSFSTLEIQRTEQGDSAMYLCASSLSHSENYYGYTFGSGTRLTVV.

The chain is built from TRBV13 and TRBJ2-7; TRBD2 agrees at 9 bases. Germline-derived CDR1 and CDR2 are PRHDT and FYEKMQ (reference sequence). The CDR3 has 16 amino acids. V dropped 1 base and J dropped 2; count of bases not matched to a gene: 6. In nucleotides, the CDR3 is TGTGCCAGCAGCTTAGCCGGGGCTAGCGGGGCCTACGAGCAGTACTTC. Translation: CASSLAGASGAYEQYF. Supplemented by reference TRBV13 and TRBJ2-7, the full variable domain reads AAGVIQSPRHLIKEKRETATLKCYPIPRHDTVYWYQQGPGQDPQFLISFYEKMQSDKGSIPDRFSAQQFSDYHSELNMSSLELGDSALYFCASSLAGASGAYEQYFGPGTRLTVT.

This chain uses TRBV5-4 with TRBJ1-2; no reliable D call. Trimming shortened V by 0 bases and J by 4 bases, and 7 bases separated the two germline ends. The CDR3 runs to 13 residues. Per the germline V gene, CDR1 is SGHNT and CDR2 is YYREEE (reference sequence). The CDR3 here is CASSLGGGYGYTF. The CDR3 region has the DNA TGTGCCAGCAGCTTGGGTGGAGGCTATGGCTACACCTTC. Based on the CDR3 plus reference TRBV5-4 and TRBJ1-2, the full variable domain is ETGVTQSPTHLIKTRGQQVTLRCSSQSGHNTVSWYQQALGQGPQFIFQYYREEENGRGNFPPRFSGLQFPNYSSELNVNALELDDSALYLCASSLGGGYGYTFGSGTRLTVV.

This chain joins TRBV9 and TRBJ2-4; possibly TRBD2 for D (6 bases). From germline, CDR1 is SGDLS and CDR2 YYNGEE. The CDR3 extends over 15 amino acids. V lost 1 base to trimming and J lost 1 base, with 9 bases between them. The CDR3 here is CASSVMEGAKNIQYF. CDR3 nucleotide sequence: TGTGCCAGCAGCGTAATGGAGGGGGCCAAAAACATTCAGTACTTC.

The chain combines TRBV5-1 with TRBJ1-1; D may be TRBD1 (5 bases). Germline CDR1 SGHRS, CDR2 YFSETQ. Trimming left V 4 bases short and J 0 bases short, with 13 bases between. CDR3 length: 15 amino acids. CDR3 coding DNA: TGCGCCAGCAGCCTGGGCGGGACGATGAACACTGAAGCTTTCTTT. This encodes CASSLGGTMNTEAFF.

The chain has TRBV9 and TRBJ2-3; D not resolved. V lost 3 bases, J lost 3 bases, and 5 bases lay in between. Germline V lookup: CDR1 SGDLS, CDR2 YYNGEE. CDR3 length: 12 residues. CDR3 nucleotide sequence: TGTGCCAGCAGCGACACGACAGATACGCAGTATTTT. Its protein is CASSDTTDTQYF. The full variable domain, completed using reference TRBV9 and TRBJ2-3, is DSGVTQTPKHLITATGQRVTLRCSPRSGDLSVYWYQQSLDQGLQFLIQYYNGEERAKGNILERFSAQQFPDLHSELNLSSLELGDSALYFCASSDTTDTQYFGPGTRLTVL.

The gene calls are TRBV14 and TRBJ1-1; 11 nucleotides match TRBD1. The CDR3 runs to 16 residues. Per germline, CDR1 SGHDN and CDR2 FVKESK. The V and J ends lost 6 bases and 4 bases, in that order; junction bases with no gene match: 10. The CDR3 nucleotides read TGTGCCAGCAGTTACCACTTGGGGACAGGGGGCACTGAAGCTTTCTTT. It encodes CASSYHLGTGGTEAFF.

The V and J genes are TRBV10-3 and TRBJ2-3, with D possibly matching TRBD2 (7 bases). V was pared by 3 bases and J by 2 bases, with 9 bases between. This CDR3 contains 14 residues. Germline V lookup: CDR1 ENHRY, CDR2 SYGVKD. CDR3 nucleotide sequence: TGTGCCATCAGTGAAGGGGGGGACACAGATACGCAGTATTTT. Translated: CAISEGGDTDTQYF.

V and J are TRBV24-1 and TRBJ1-2, with D maybe TRBD1 (5 bases). Germline V CDR1 and CDR2: KGHDR, SFDVKD. The CDR3 contains 15 residues. Trimming removed 6 bases at V and 0 bases at J, with 13 bases between. The CDR3 loop is CATSLSQGPNYGYTF. The DNA for the CDR3 is TGTGCCACCAGTCTTTCCCAGGGCCCTAACTATGGCTACACCTTC.

The CDR3 DNA reads as TGTGCCAGCAGCTTATCAAGTTTGGCAGGCTCTAATGAAAAACTGTTTTTT. Translation: CASSLSSLAGSNEKLFF. V usage is TRBV7-6 and J usage is TRBJ1-4; D is undetermined. V was clipped by 2 bases and J by 3 bases, with 16 bases between them. There are 17 residues in the CDR3. Germline loops: CDR1 SGHVS, CDR2 FNYEAQ.